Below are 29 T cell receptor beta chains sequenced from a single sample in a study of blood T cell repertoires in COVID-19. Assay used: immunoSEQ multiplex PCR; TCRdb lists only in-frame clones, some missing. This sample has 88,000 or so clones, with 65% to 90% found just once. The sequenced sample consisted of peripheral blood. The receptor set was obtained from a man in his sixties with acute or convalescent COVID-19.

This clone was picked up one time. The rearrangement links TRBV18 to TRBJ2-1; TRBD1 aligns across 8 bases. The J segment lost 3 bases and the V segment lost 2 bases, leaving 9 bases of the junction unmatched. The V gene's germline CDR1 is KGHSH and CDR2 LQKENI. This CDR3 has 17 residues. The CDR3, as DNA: TGTGCCAGCTCACCAGGACAGGGCGCGACCCACTACAATGAGCAGTTCTTC. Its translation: CASSPGQGATHYNEQFF.

CDR3 coding DNA: TGTGCCAGCAGCCGGACAGATACGCAGTATTTT. Amino acid sequence: CASSRTDTQYF. The chain links TRBV9 to TRBJ2-3; D gene ambiguous. The CDR3 contains 11 residues. Trimming cost V 4 bases and J 3 bases, with 3 bases left between them. Germline V gene sequence: CDR1 SGDLS, CDR2 YYNGEE.

The DNA of the CDR3 is TGTGCCGGGACAGGGGTCTACGAGCAGTACTTC. Translated: CAGTGVYEQYF. The chain has TRBV30 and TRBJ2-7, with 10 bases lining up with TRBD1. V was clipped by 8 bases and J by 3 bases; unmatched bases: 1. This CDR3 has 11 residues. Germline V CDR1 and CDR2: GTSNPN, SVGIG (reference sequence). Complete variable domain (other parts from reference TRBV30 and TRBJ2-7): SQTIHQWPATLVQPVGSPLSLECTVEGTSNPNLYWYRQAAGRGLQLLFYSVGIGQISSEVPQNLSASRPQDRQFILSSKKLLLSDSGFYLCAGTGVYEQYFGPGTRLTVT.

The CDR3 nucleotides read TGTGCCAGCAGCTTAGCCAGCAGGGGGCGCTTGGGTGAAGCTTTCTTT. Its translation is CASSLASRGRLGEAFF. The J gene is TRBJ1-1, the V gene TRBV7-2; the match to TRBD1 covers 8 bases. Germline loops: CDR1 SGHTA, CDR2 FQGNSA. The V and J ends lost 0 bases and 7 bases, in that order; junction bases with no gene match: 10. This CDR3 is 16 amino acids long. Filled out from reference TRBV7-2 and TRBJ1-1, the complete variable domain reads GAGVSQSPSNKVTEKGKDVELRCDPISGHTALYWYRQSLGQGLEFLIYFQGNSAPDKSGLPSDRFSAERTGGSVSTLTIQRTQQEDSAVYLCASSLASRGRLGEAFFGQGTRLTVV.

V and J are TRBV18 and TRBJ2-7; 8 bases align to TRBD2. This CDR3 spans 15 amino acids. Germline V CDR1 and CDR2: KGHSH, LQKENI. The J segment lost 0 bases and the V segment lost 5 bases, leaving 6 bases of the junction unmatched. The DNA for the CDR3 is TGTGCCAGCTCATCCAGCGGGAGTCACTCCTACGAGCAGTACTTC. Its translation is CASSSSGSHSYEQYF. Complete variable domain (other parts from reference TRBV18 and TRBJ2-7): NAGVMQNPRHLVRRRGQEARLRCSPMKGHSHVYWYRQLPEEGLKFMVYLQKENIIDESGMPKERFSAEFPKEGPSILRIQQVVRGDSAAYFCASSSSGSHSYEQYFGPGTRLTVT.

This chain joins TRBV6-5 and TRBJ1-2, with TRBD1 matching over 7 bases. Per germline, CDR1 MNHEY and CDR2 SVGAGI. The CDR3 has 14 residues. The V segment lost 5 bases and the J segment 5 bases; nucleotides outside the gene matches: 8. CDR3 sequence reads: CASSPKGTAYGYTF. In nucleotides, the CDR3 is TGTGCCAGCAGTCCCAAGGGGACAGCTTATGGCTACACCTTC.

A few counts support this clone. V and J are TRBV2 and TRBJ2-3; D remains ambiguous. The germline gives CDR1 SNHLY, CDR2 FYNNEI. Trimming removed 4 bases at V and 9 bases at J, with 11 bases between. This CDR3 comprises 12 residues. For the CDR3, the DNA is TGTGCCAGCAGTGTGAGCCCCGCGACGCAGTATTTT. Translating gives CASSVSPATQYF.

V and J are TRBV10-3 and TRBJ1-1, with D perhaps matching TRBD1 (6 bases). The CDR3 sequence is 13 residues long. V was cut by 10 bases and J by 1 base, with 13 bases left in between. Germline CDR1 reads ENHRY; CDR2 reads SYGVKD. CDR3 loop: CATQGTPNTEAFF. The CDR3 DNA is TGTGCCACCCAGGGGACACCGAACACTGAAGCTTTCTTT.

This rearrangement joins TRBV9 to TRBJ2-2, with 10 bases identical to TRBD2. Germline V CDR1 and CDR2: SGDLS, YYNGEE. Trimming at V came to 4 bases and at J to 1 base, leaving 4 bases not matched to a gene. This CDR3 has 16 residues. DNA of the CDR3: TGTGCCAGCAGCCCGCGGACTAGCGGGAACACCGGGGAGCTGTTTTTT. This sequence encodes CASSPRTSGNTGELFF.

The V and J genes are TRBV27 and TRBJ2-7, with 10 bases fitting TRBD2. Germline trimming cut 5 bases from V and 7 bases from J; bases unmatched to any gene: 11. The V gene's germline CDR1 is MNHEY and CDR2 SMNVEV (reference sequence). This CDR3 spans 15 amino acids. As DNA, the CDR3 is TGTGCCAGCAGTCCTCTAGCGGGGGCCTGGGGAGAGCAGTACTTC. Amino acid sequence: CASSPLAGAWGEQYF.

In DNA, the CDR3 is TGCGCCAGCAGCCCGGGACTTAACCGCTACGAGCAGTACTTC. Residues: CASSPGLNRYEQYF. The V gene is TRBV5-1, the J gene TRBJ2-7; TRBD2 might be the D (6 bases). CDR3 size: 14 residues. V was cut by 4 bases and J by 3 bases, with 14 bases left in between. The V gene's germline CDR1 is SGHRS and CDR2 YFSETQ.

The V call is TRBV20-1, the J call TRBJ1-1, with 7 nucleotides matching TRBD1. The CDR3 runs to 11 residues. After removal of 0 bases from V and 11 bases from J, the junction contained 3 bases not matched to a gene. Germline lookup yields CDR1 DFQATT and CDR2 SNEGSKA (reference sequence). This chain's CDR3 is CSARDDRAAFF. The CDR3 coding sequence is TGCAGTGCTAGAGATGACAGGGCGGCTTTCTTT.

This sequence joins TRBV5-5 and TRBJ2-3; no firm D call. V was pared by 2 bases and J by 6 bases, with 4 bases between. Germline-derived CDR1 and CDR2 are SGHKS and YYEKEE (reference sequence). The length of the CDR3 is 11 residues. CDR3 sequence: CASSLRDTQYF. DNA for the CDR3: TGTGCCAGCAGCTTACGGGATACGCAGTATTTT.

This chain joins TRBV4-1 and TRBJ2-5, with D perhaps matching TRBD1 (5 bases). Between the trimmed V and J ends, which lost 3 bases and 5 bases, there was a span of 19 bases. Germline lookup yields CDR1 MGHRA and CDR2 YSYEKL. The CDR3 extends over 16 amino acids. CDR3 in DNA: TGCGCCAGCAGCCATAAAACCCTACAGGTCCGGGAGACCCAGTACTTC. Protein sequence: CASSHKTLQVRETQYF.

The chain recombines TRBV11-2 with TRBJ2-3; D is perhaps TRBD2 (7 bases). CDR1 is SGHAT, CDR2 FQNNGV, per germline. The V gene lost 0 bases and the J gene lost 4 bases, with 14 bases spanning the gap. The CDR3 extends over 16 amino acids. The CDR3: CASSLEGGAPPDTQYF. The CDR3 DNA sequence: TGTGCCAGCAGCTTAGAAGGGGGGGCGCCCCCAGATACGCAGTATTTT.

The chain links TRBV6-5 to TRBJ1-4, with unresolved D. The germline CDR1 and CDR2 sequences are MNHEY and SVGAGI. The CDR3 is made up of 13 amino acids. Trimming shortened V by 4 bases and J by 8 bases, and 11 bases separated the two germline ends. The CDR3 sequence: CASSFSGREKLFF. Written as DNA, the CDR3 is TGTGCCAGCAGTTTCAGCGGTCGGGAAAAACTGTTTTTT.

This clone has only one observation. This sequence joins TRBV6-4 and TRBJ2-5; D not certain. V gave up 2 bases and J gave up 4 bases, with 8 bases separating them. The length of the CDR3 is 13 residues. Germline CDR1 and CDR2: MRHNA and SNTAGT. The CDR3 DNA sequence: TGTGCCAGCAGTGACAGTAGTAGAGAGACCCAGTACTTC. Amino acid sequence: CASSDSSRETQYF.

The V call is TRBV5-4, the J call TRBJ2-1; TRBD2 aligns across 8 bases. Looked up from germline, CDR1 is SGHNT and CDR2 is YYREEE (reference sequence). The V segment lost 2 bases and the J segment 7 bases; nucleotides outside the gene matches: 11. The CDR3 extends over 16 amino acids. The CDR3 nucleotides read TGTGCCAGCAGCTTAGTAGTCTTAGCGGGAACAAATGAGCAGTTCTTC. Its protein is CASSLVVLAGTNEQFF.

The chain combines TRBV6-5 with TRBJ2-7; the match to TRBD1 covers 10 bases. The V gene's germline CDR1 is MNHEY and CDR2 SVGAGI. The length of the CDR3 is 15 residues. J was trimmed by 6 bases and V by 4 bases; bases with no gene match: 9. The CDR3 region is CASSSPGTGDPEQYF. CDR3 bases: TGTGCCAGCAGTTCGCCCGGGACAGGGGACCCCGAGCAGTACTTC.

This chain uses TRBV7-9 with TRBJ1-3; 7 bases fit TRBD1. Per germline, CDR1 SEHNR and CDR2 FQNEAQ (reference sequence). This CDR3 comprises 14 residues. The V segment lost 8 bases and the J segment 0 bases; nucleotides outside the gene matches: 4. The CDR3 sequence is CASAQGYSGNTIYF. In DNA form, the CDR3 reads TGTGCCAGCGCACAGGGGTACTCTGGAAACACCATATATTTT. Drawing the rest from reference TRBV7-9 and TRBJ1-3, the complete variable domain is DTGVSQNPRHKITKRGQNVTFRCDPISEHNRLYWYRQTLGQGPEFLTYFQNEAQLEKSRLLSDRFSAERPKGSFSTLEIQRTEQGDSAMYLCASAQGYSGNTIYFGEGSWLTVV.

The CDR3 sequence is CASSTMIGTGELFF. As DNA, the CDR3 is TGTGCCAGCAGCACTATGATCGGCACCGGGGAGCTGTTTTTT. The V and J genes are TRBV6-5 and TRBJ2-2, with D uncertain. The CDR3 sequence is 14 residues long. V dropped 6 bases and J dropped 4 bases, with 12 bases sitting between them. From germline, CDR1 is MNHEY and CDR2 SVGAGI.

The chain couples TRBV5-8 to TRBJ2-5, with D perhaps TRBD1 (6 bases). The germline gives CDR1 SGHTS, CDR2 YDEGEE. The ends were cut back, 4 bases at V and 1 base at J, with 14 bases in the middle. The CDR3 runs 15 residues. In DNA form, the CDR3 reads TGTGCCAGCAGCAGCTACAGGGTGATCCAAGAGACCCAGTACTTC. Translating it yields CASSSYRVIQETQYF.

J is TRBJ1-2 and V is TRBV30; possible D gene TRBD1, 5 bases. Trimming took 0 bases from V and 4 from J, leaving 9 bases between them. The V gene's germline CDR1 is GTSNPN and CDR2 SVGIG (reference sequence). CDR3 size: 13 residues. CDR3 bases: TGTGCCTGGAGTGTTTTGGGGGGCTATGGCTACACCTTC. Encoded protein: CAWSVLGGYGYTF.

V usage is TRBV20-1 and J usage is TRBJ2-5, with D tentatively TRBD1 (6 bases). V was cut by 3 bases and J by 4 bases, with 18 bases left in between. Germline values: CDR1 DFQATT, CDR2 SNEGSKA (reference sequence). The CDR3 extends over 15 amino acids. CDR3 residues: CSASAHREFPETQYF. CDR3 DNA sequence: TGCAGTGCTAGTGCCCACAGGGAATTCCCAGAGACCCAGTACTTC.

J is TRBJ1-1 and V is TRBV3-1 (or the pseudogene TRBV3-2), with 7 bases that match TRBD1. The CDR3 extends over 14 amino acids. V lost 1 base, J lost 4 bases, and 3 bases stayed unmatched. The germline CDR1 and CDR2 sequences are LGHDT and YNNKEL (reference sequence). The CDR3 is CASSQGQGVTEAFF. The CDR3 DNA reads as TGTGCCAGCAGCCAAGGACAGGGTGTCACTGAAGCTTTCTTT.

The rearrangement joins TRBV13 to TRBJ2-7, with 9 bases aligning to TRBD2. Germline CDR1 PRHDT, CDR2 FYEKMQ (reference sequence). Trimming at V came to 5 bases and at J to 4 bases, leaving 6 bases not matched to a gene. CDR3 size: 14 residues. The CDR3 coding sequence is TGTGCCAGCAGCCATCCGGGACTAGCTTACGAGCAGTACTTC. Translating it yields CASSHPGLAYEQYF.

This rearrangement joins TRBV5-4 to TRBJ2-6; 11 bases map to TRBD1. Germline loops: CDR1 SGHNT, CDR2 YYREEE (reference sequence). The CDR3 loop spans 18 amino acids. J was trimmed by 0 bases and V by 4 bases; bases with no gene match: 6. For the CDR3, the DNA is TGTGCCAGCAGCCCTCGGGACAGGGGGTCCTCTGGGGCCAACGTCCTGACTTTC. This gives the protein CASSPRDRGSSGANVLTF.

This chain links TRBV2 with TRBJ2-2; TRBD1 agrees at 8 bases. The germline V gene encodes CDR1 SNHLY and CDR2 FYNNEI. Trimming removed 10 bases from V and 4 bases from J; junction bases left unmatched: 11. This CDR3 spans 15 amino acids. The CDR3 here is CATEGQVVGTGELFF. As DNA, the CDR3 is TGTGCCACCGAGGGACAGGTCGTCGGCACCGGGGAGCTGTTTTTT.

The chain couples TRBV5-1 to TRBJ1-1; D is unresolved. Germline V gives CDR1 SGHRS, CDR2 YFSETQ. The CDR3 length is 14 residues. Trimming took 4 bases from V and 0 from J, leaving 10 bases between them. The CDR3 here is CASSIRDLNTEAFF. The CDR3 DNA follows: TGCGCCAGCAGCATCCGGGATCTGAACACTGAAGCTTTCTTT. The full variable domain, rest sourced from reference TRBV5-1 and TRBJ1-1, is KAGVTQTPRYLIKTRGQQVTLSCSPISGHRSVSWYQQTPGQGLQFLFEYFSETQRNKGNFPGRFSGRQFSNSRSEMNVSTLELGDSALYLCASSIRDLNTEAFFGQGTRLTVV.